This record looks at one T cell receptor beta chain sequence and its context. Time point denoted: pre-treatment sample, taken before nivolumab and TIL therapy. Stage 4 NSCLC adults joined between late 2017 and January 2020. The sample is drawn from a study of TIL therapy for anti-PD-1-resistant metastatic lung cancer. Study context: Progressing patients received lymphodepletion, expanded TIL infusion and IL-2.

The V and J ends lost 3 bases and 6 bases respectively, with 9 bases between them. The CDR3 is made up of 12 amino acids. The germline gives CDR1 KGHSH, CDR2 LQKENI. This was the immunoSEQ v3 assay. Survey-level samples got approximately 2 million read pairs; deep-level samples got about 5-6.5 million. The protocol was immunoSEQ multiplex PCR, while the TCRdb copy is restricted to in-frame clones and leaves out a portion. In the table there are about 60,000 clones, more than 75% of which are singletons. The rearrangement links TRBV18 to TRBJ2-7; no clear D gene. This TCR derives from a person between 25 and 80 years old with non-small cell lung cancer. The sequences come from blood, collected at baseline. The CDR3 sequence: CASSPGPSEQYF. The CDR3 DNA reads TGTGCCAGCTCACCGGGTCCTTCCGAGCAGTACTTC.